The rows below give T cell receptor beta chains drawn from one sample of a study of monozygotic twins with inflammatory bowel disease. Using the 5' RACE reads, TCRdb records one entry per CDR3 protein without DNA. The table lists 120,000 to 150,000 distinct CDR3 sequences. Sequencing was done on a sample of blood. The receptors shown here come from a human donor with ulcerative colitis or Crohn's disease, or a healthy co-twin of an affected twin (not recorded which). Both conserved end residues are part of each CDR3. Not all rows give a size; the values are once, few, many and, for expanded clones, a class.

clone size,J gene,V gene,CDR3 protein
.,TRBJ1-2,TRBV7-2,CASSSWDSFNYGYTF
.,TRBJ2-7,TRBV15,CATSRAGKSYEQYF
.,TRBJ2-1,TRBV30,CAWSVVGGTGGYNEQFF
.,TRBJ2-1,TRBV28,CASSPDIGSYNEQFF
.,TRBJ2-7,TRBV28,CASTPTWGENYEQYF
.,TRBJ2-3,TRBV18,CASSTTPDTQYF
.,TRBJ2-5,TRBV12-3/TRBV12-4,CASSSPRGGYQETQYF
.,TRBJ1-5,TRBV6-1,CASSLPGTGGSNQPQHF
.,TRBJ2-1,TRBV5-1,CASSSDRAPFNEQFF
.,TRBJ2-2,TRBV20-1,CSARGTGAPNTGELFF
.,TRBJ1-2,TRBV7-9,CASSPRTGLSYGYTF
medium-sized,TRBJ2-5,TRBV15,CATSRDRGTGVGETQYF
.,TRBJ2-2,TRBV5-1,CASSVNRGETGELFF
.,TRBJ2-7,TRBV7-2,CASSSGAGYEQYF
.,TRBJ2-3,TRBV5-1,CASSSQGTDTQYF
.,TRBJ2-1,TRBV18,CASSPPMTSGGAGNEQFF
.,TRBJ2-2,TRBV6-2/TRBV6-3,CASSRQGRGRELFF
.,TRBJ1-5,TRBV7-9,CASSIGTGWNQPQHF
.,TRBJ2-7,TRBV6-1,CASSDNPQTVSYEQYF
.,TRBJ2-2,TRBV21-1,CASSSNPRDKSAGELFF
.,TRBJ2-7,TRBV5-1,CASSFVDRVGNEQYF
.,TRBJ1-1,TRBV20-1,CSAKGGGTEAFF
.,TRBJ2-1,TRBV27,CASSRTLAGHRDEQFF
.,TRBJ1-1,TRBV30,CAWTRTANTEAFF
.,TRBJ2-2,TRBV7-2,CASSRRTSRDTGELFF
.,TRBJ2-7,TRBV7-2,CASSLRGRQSYEQYF
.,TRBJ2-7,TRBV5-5,CASSSRSGSPYEQYF
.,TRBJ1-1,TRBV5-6,CASSSVQRDAFF
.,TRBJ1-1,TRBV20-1,CSASRDTNTEAFF